This TCR beta chain is from a study of shared clonotypes between healthy human individuals. Study information: Aged between 18 and 49, the donors were a couple of women and a few men. The study used three CD4 naive, three CD4 memory, two CD8 naive and one CD8 memory plate per donor. General study points: Non-shared clonotypes displayed generation probabilities falling below those of clonotypes present in all four donors. Naive subsets generally exceeded memory subsets in estimated richness.

TCRdb's copy holds only in-frame clones and misses some; the assay was immunoSEQ multiplex PCR. The repertoire holds approximately 810,000 clones, with 92% as singletons. Comment on this clone: Antigen unknown.

As defined, naive CD8 cells were CD45RO-negative and positively selected for CCR7, with terminally differentiated effector memory CD45RA+ cells excluded. The CDR3 consists of 16 residues. CDR1 and CDR2 from the germline V gene are SGHDT and YYEEEE. Trimming at V came to 0 bases and at J to 4 bases, leaving 7 bases not matched to a gene. The receptor was derived from a man aged 25 to 45 in good health. Sequencing input: naive CD8+ T cells sorted from blood. The chain uses TRBV5-6 and TRBJ2-1, with 7 positions matching TRBD1. CDR3 sequence (DNA): TGTGCCAGCAGCTTGGTTGGGGACAGCTATTACAATGAGCAGTTCTTC. It specifies CASSLVGDSYYNEQFF.